The 4 T cell receptor beta chains below all came from one sample that was sequenced in a study of T cells in Graves' hyperthyroidism and ophthalmopathy (dated by TCRdb to the late 2010s). The library was prepared using multiplex PCR. This sample was sequenced with an Illumina HiSeq 2000. The TCR beta CDR3 regions were amplified from the RNA transcripts. The first round of RT-PCR for the TCR CDR3 was performed with the HTBI primer set and the Qiagen OneStep RT-PCR kit. TCRdb reanalyzed the raw reads on its own, using fastp at Q25 for trimming and MiXCR for clone calling, and kept in-frame beta chains. For every CDR3 protein sequence, its rows merge into one entry that carries the most common genes and DNA. The sample table holds about 350,000 distinct CDR3 sequences, of which about a sixth were seen once. The ten top clones hold 15% of the sample. Sample: blood. The receptors originated from a woman aged 40 to 50 with Graves' ophthalmopathy.

The chain uses TRBV6-1 and TRBJ2-7, with D possibly TRBD2 on 6 matching bases. The CDR3 contains 16 residues. Germline CDR1 and CDR2: MNHNS and SASEGT. With 6 bases removed from V and 0 bases from J, the gap between germline ends came to 18 bases. The CDR3 coding sequence is TGTGCCAGCAGAAAAACCGGGACTTTGCTCTCCTACGAGCAGTACTTC. This sequence encodes CASRKTGTLLSYEQYF.

Points on this clonotype: This may stem from a read error, because a much larger clone lies one nucleotide away. The V and J genes are TRBV28 and TRBJ1-6; 12 bases align to TRBD1. Per germline, CDR1 MDHEN and CDR2 SYDVKM. The J segment lost 9 bases and the V segment lost 3 bases, leaving 3 bases of the junction unmatched. The CDR3 totals 15 residues. Here the CDR3 DNA reads TGTGCCAGCAGTTTGGGACAGGGGGCAGTTTCACCCCTCCACTTT. Encoded protein: CASSLGQGAVSPLHF.

This clonotype was seen many times. J is TRBJ2-7 and V is TRBV4-1; D assignment may be TRBD1 or TRBD2 (6 bases each). Germline loops: CDR1 MGHRA, CDR2 YSYEKL. This CDR3 contains 15 residues. V lost 0 bases and J lost 6, with 15 bases in between. This chain's CDR3 is CASSQDRLEGGEQYF. In DNA, the CDR3 is TGCGCCAGCAGCCAAGATCGACTGGAGGGGGGCGAGCAGTACTTC.

The chain recombines TRBV6-5 with TRBJ2-7, with D tentatively TRBD1 (6 bases). The V end lost 3 bases, the J end lost 5 bases, and 14 bases lay between the germline ends. CDR1 is MNHEY, CDR2 SVGAGI, per germline. The CDR3 contains 14 residues. The CDR3 DNA reads as TGTGCCAGCAGTTATGGGTCAGGGGACAACGAGCAGTACTTC. Translating it yields CASSYGSGDNEQYF.